Listed below are T cell receptor beta chains from one sample, sequenced in a study of CD8+CD57+ T cells in acquired aplastic anemia. One entry per CDR3 protein, called by TCRdb with MiXCR from the reads. The table has about 150,000 distinct CDR3 sequences, about 48% seen once. Source material: sorted CD4+, CD8+, or CD8+CD57+ T cells (not recorded which) from PBMCs. All receptors derive from a human donor with aplastic anemia. CDR3s include the opening cysteine and the closing phenylalanine or tryptophan. The D gene is left open where the match is weak. Size values are once, few and many counts, or a class for expanded clones, and some rows have none.

V gene	D gene	clone size	J gene	CDR3 DNA	CDR3 protein
TRBV29-1	TRBD1	.	TRBJ2-2	TGCAGCGTCGTAAAACAGGGGTACACCGGGGAGCTGTTTTTT	CSVVKQGYTGELFF
TRBV10-3	.	few	TRBJ1-1	TGTGCCATCAGTGGAGGGGGGGAGGTAGCTGAAGCTTTCTTT	CAISGGGEVAEAFF
TRBV11-1	.	.	TRBJ1-5	TGTGCCAGCAGCTTAGCTCAGGGCAATCAGCCCCAGCATTTT	CASSLAQGNQPQHF
TRBV20-1	.	.	TRBJ2-7	TGCAGTGCTAGAGACACTCCGTCCTACGAGCAGTACTTC	CSARDTPSYEQYF
TRBV27	.	few	TRBJ1-4	TGTGCCAGCAGGGACAGAGCAACTAATGAAAAACTGTTTTTT	CASRDRATNEKLFF
TRBV7-8	TRBD1	.	TRBJ2-7	TGTGCCAGCAGCCAGGGACAGGGCGGTGCCGAGCAGTACTTC	CASSQGQGGAEQYF
TRBV24-1	TRBD2	.	TRBJ2-3	TGTGCCACCCGATCTACTAGCGCCTCAGATACGCAGTATTTT	CATRSTSASDTQYF
TRBV20-1	.	.	TRBJ2-5	TGCAGTGCTAGAGAGGTTAGAGTCCAAGAGACCCAGTACTTC	CSAREVRVQETQYF
TRBV20-1	.	few	TRBJ1-1	TGCAGTGCATCTGAAGCTTTCTTT	CSASEAFF
TRBV27	TRBD2	many	TRBJ2-7	TGTGCCAGCAGTTTTAAGCGGGGGGCCGACTACGAGCAGTACTTC	CASSFKRGADYEQYF
TRBV6-5	TRBD1	many	TRBJ1-1	TGTGCCAGCAGTCCCTCGGGACAGGGGTACACTGAAGCTTTCTTT	CASSPSGQGYTEAFF
TRBV19	.	many	TRBJ1-2	TGTGCCAGTAGTATAAACCCGGGCGGAGAACAAACCTTC	CASSINPGGEQTF
TRBV19	TRBD1	.	TRBJ2-7	TGTGCCAGTAGTATGGGACAGGGGGCCTACGAGCAGTACTTC	CASSMGQGAYEQYF
TRBV29-1	.	.	TRBJ1-1	TGCAGCGTTCAAACGCAGGGAAGTGGAACTGAAGCTTTCTTT	CSVQTQGSGTEAFF
TRBV24-1	.	.	TRBJ1-1	TGTGCCACCAGTGTAAAGGCGGGGACTGAAGCTTTCTTT	CATSVKAGTEAFF
TRBV6-1	.	.	TRBJ2-3	TGTGCCAGCAGAAAAATGGCGGCTAGCACAGATACGCAGTATTTT	CASRKMAASTDTQYF
TRBV7-2	TRBD1	.	TRBJ2-7	TGTGCCAGCAGGACAGGGGGCGGGGAGCTGTACTTC	CASRTGGGELYF
TRBV2	TRBD2	.	TRBJ2-2	TGTGCCAGCAGTTGGACTAGCCCTAGGGCCGGGGAGCTGTTTTTT	CASSWTSPRAGELFF
TRBV2	.	few	TRBJ1-5	TGTGCCAGCAGTTACAGCGGGGCCCAGCCCCAGCATTTT	CASSYSGAQPQHF
TRBV6-4	TRBD2	once	TRBJ2-2	TGTGCCAGGAACACTAGCGGGGGCACCGGGGAGCTGTTTTTT	CARNTSGGTGELFF
TRBV4-3	.	many	TRBJ1-2	TGCGCCAGCAGCCAAGGCCCGTCAGGGATGAACTATGGCTACACCTTC	CASSQGPSGMNYGYTF
TRBV2	.	many	TRBJ1-2	TGTGCCAGCAGGTCGATGGGTAACTATGGCTACACCTTC	CASRSMGNYGYTF
TRBV7-9	TRBD2	few	TRBJ2-5	TGTGCCAGCAGCCCCGCGGGGGGCTATGAGACCCAGTACTTC	CASSPAGGYETQYF
TRBV2	.	.	TRBJ2-7	TGTGCCAGCAGCGATGCAACCTCCTACGAGCAGTACTTC	CASSDATSYEQYF
TRBV7-2	.	few	TRBJ2-7	TGTGCCAGCAGCACCTACTACGAGCAGTACTTC	CASSTYYEQYF
TRBV10-1	TRBD2	.	TRBJ2-7	TGCGCCAGCAGTGATGGCGGGGGGACCCCCTACGAGCAGTACTTC	CASSDGGGTPYEQYF
TRBV10-3	TRBD1	few	TRBJ2-5	TGTGCCATCAGTGACGGACAGGGTCAGACCCAGTACTTC	CAISDGQGQTQYF
TRBV3-1	.	many	TRBJ1-2	TGTGCCAGCAGCCAAGATCGGGGGAGTTCCTATGGCTACACCTTC	CASSQDRGSSYGYTF
TRBV7-8	.	.	TRBJ2-3	TGTGCCAGCAGCCCCTCTAGCGGCACAGATACGCAGTATTTT	CASSPSSGTDTQYF
TRBV5-1	.	many	TRBJ2-1	TGCGCCAGCAGCTTGCGAGGGGTAGGCTACAATGAGCAGTTCTTC	CASSLRGVGYNEQFF
TRBV3-1	.	once	TRBJ1-1	TGTGCCAGCAGCCCACCTCTAGGCTACACTGAAGCTTTCTTT	CASSPPLGYTEAFF
TRBV13	TRBD2	many	TRBJ2-5	TGTGCCAGCAGCTTGGGACTACAAGAGACCCAGTACTTC	CASSLGLQETQYF
TRBV19	.	few	TRBJ1-5	TGTGCCAGTAGGAGGACAGTGAGCAATCAGCCCCAGCATTTT	CASRRTVSNQPQHF
TRBV10-3	TRBD1	few	TRBJ1-4	TGTGCCATCAGTGACCCGACAGGGGGGTTGTTTTTT	CAISDPTGGLFF
TRBV7-3	TRBD1	many	TRBJ1-2	TGTGCCAGCAGCTCGGGACAGGGATATGGCTACACCTTC	CASSSGQGYGYTF